This TCR beta chain stems from a study of cytotoxic CD8 clonotypes in ibrutinib-treated CLL. At the level of the study: After a median of about 70 months, around 15 patients stayed remitted and approximately twelve progressed; responses had been partial in roughly 25 and complete in 2. Notes on the study in general: Clonality was higher at baseline than in age-matched healthy donors and tracked circulating CD8+ T-cell counts.

A remark on this clone: Its specificity is unknown.

Produced via immunoSEQ multiplex PCR; TCRdb's table is partial and in-frame only. The sample has fewer than 80,000 clones; 57% are singletons. This TCR derives from a human donor with chronic lymphocytic leukemia. The sequencing used PBMCs, collected after 12 months of ibrutinib treatment.

In DNA, the CDR3 is TGTGCCAGTAGTATTTCGAGCGGGGTACGGGTTGGGCAGTTCTTC. It specifies CASSISSGVRVGQFF. The gene calls are TRBV19 and TRBJ2-1; 7 bases are shared with TRBD2. J was trimmed by 12 bases and V by 3 bases; bases with no gene match: 14. This CDR3 has 15 amino acids. Germline V gives CDR1 LNHDA, CDR2 SQIVND (reference sequence).